This TCR beta chain was identified during a study of cytomegalovirus exposure and HLA in healthy donors. PCR was performed using 60 Vbeta and 13 Jbeta primers. Repertoires were generated with immunoSEQ multiplex PCR, while TCRdb's copy carries only in-frame clones and drops some. This table holds over 150,000 clones, 75% to 90% found once. Germline V gives CDR1 SGHDT, CDR2 YYEEEE. The CDR3 is 14 residues long. Trimming cost V 2 bases and J 6 bases, with 12 bases left between them. This chain uses TRBV5-6 with TRBJ2-1, with a possible D match to TRBD2 (5 bases). This clonotype was obtained from a woman in her fifties or sixties in good health and CMV-seropositive. The sequencing input was PBMCs. CDR3 in DNA: TGTGCCAGCAGCTTTTGGCTAGCTCGCAATGAGCAGTTCTTC. Its protein product is CASSFWLARNEQFF.